Each of the 21 T cell receptor beta chains below was sequenced from the same sample in a study of blood T cell repertoires in COVID-19. The protocol was immunoSEQ multiplex PCR, while the TCRdb copy is restricted to in-frame clones and leaves out a portion. The data contain 80,000 to 100,000 clones, approximately 81% of them singletons. The source material was peripheral blood. These TCRs come from a man in his sixties with acute or convalescent COVID-19.

V and J are TRBV6-5 and TRBJ2-1; 12 bases align to TRBD2. Unmatched junction bases numbered 5, after V lost 2 bases and J lost 6 bases. CDR3 length equals 16 residues. The germline gives CDR1 MNHEY, CDR2 SVGAGI. In DNA form, the CDR3 reads TGTGCCAGCAGTTACCTGGGACTAGCGGGCACCAATGAGCAGTTCTTC. Protein: CASSYLGLAGTNEQFF.

Details on this clone: It is unclear where the CDR3 begins or ends on the DNA, so no DNA is shown, and the CDR3 is as TCRdb lists it. The sample has other DNA sequences that encode this CDR3 too. V is TRBV9 and J is TRBJ2-7; TRBD2 is taken as the D call from the table, unchecked against the DNA. The CDR3 is 15 amino acids long, termini counted. CDR1 and CDR2 (germline): SGDLS, YYNGEE. CDR3: CASSVAEGSYYEQYF.

The chain uses TRBV12-3 or TRBV12-4 and TRBJ1-1; no firm D call. The V and J ends lost 3 bases and 2 bases respectively, with 7 bases between them. The CDR3 spans 13 residues. CDR3 residues: CASSFGINTEAFF. The DNA for the CDR3 is TGTGCCAGCAGTTTCGGGATTAACACTGAAGCTTTCTTT.

The chain carries TRBV2 and TRBJ2-4; D perhaps matches TRBD2 (6 bases). This CDR3 spans 16 amino acids. V lost 3 bases and J 0 bases, leaving 12 bases between the germline ends. Germline CDR1 is SNHLY and CDR2 is FYNNEI. The chain's CDR3 is CASSDIIAVAKNIQYF. As DNA, the CDR3 is TGTGCCAGCAGTGATATCATAGCGGTAGCCAAAAACATTCAGTACTTC.

This clone was observed once. The chain recombines TRBV19 with TRBJ1-2; D perhaps matches TRBD1 (5 bases). The CDR3 loop spans 17 amino acids. CDR1 and CDR2 from the germline V gene are LNHDA and SQIVND (reference sequence). V lost 10 bases to trimming and J lost 5 bases, with 29 bases between them. CDR3 DNA: TGTGCCACCTATTTTCTCGGTCGGGGGGATCATCGGTATGGCTACACCTTC. Amino acids: CATYFLGRGDHRYGYTF. The full variable domain, rest sourced from reference TRBV19 and TRBJ1-2, is DGGITQSPKYLFRKEGQNVTLSCEQNLNHDAMYWYRQDPGQGLRLIYYSQIVNDFQKGDIAEGYSVSREKKESFPLTVTSAQKNPTAFYLCATYFLGRGDHRYGYTFGSGTRLTVV.

The genes are TRBV9 and TRBJ1-1; D gene uncertain. The CDR3 covers 15 residues. Germline V gene data show CDR1 as SGDLS and CDR2 as YYNGEE. V shed 3 bases and J shed 1 base, with 13 bases lying between them. The CDR3 coding sequence is TGTGCCAGCAGCGCCGGGTCGGTACAGAACACTGAAGCTTTCTTT. Amino acids: CASSAGSVQNTEAFF.

This chain joins TRBV5-4 and TRBJ2-3; D is unresolved. The CDR3 loop spans 13 amino acids. Germline V gene sequence: CDR1 SGHNT, CDR2 YYREEE (reference sequence). Trimming pared 4 bases from V and 1 base from J, leaving 7 bases between. The CDR3 DNA reads TGTGCCAGCAGCCTCCCGGGCACAGATACGCAGTATTTT. Residues: CASSLPGTDTQYF.

The chain is built from TRBV7-3 and TRBJ1-1, with TRBD1 matching over 9 bases. Per germline, CDR1 SGHTA and CDR2 FQGTGA. With 3 bases clipped from V and 6 bases from J, the junction kept 2 bases outside the gene matches. The CDR3 length is 13 residues. For the CDR3, the DNA is TGTGCCAGCAGCTTCGACAGGGGGTCTGAAGCTTTCTTT. It encodes CASSFDRGSEAFF.

This clone was recorded once. This chain connects TRBV28 to TRBJ1-3, with D perhaps TRBD1 (5 bases). Trimming pared 7 bases from V and 2 bases from J, leaving 15 bases between. The germline CDR1 and CDR2 sequences are MDHEN and SYDVKM. The CDR3 runs 15 residues. Written as DNA, the CDR3 is TGTGCCAGCACCCGGGGCGGGATCACTGGAAACACCATATATTTT. Protein sequence: CASTRGGITGNTIYF.

V and J are TRBV2 and TRBJ2-3, with D possibly being TRBD1 (5 bases). V lost 6 bases to trimming and J lost 4 bases, with 11 bases between them. Germline assignment: CDR1 SNHLY and CDR2 FYNNEI. The CDR3 covers 13 residues. CDR3 amino acids: CASRRGHSDTQYF. DNA for the CDR3: TGTGCCAGCAGACGCGGACACTCAGATACGCAGTATTTT. Complete variable domain (other parts from reference TRBV2 and TRBJ2-3): EPEVTQTPSHQVTQMGQEVILRCVPISNHLYFYWYRQILGQKVEFLVSFYNNEISEKSEIFDDQFSVERPDGSNFTLKIRSTKLEDSAMYFCASRRGHSDTQYFGPGTRLTVL.

This chain connects TRBV19 to TRBJ2-2; 8 bases fit TRBD1. From germline, CDR1 is LNHDA and CDR2 SQIVND (reference sequence). CDR3 length: 14 amino acids. Unmatched junction bases numbered 5, after V lost 5 bases and J lost 6 bases. CDR3 sequence: CASSPRTGSGELFF. DNA for the CDR3: TGTGCCAGTAGTCCTCGGACAGGGTCCGGGGAGCTGTTTTTT.

The chain joins TRBV7-9 to TRBJ1-1, with 9 bases that match TRBD1. J gave up 6 bases and V 5 bases, and 7 bases lay outside the gene matches. There are 14 residues in the CDR3. Germline V CDR1 and CDR2: SEHNR, FQNEAQ (reference sequence). The DNA for the CDR3 is TGTGCCAGCAGCCGGACAGGGGCCCCCTCTGAAGCTTTCTTT. This encodes CASSRTGAPSEAFF.

J is TRBJ1-1 and V is TRBV3-1 (or the pseudogene TRBV3-2); D is unresolved. The CDR3 spans 13 residues. Germline lookup yields CDR1 LGHDT and CDR2 YNNKEL (reference sequence). Trimming shortened V by 3 bases and J by 6 bases, and 11 bases separated the two germline ends. CDR3 nucleotide sequence: TGTGCCAGCAGCCACCGGGTTGTGGCTGAAGCTTTCTTT. Amino acid sequence: CASSHRVVAEAFF.

The gene calls are TRBV11-2 and TRBJ2-7; a weak D match, TRBD2 (5 bases). This CDR3 is 14 amino acids long. Germline CDR1 SGHAT, CDR2 FQNNGV. V lost 6 bases to trimming and J lost 4 bases, with 16 bases between them. CDR3 nucleotide sequence: TGTGCCAGCAGAAACCGGGGAAGGGTTTACGAGCAGTACTTC. It translates to CASRNRGRVYEQYF.

This clone was found once. The gene calls are TRBV30 and TRBJ1-5; D gene uncertain. Trimming removed 4 bases at V and 2 bases at J, with 9 bases between. This CDR3 spans 13 amino acids. Per the germline V gene, CDR1 is GTSNPN and CDR2 is SVGIG (reference sequence). The CDR3: CAWIFSGNQPQHF. For the CDR3, the DNA is TGTGCCTGGATTTTTAGTGGCAATCAGCCCCAGCATTTT.

The chain links TRBV6-5 to TRBJ2-7, with 7 bases that match TRBD1. This CDR3 has 15 amino acids. From germline, CDR1 is MNHEY and CDR2 SVGAGI. After removal of 5 bases from V and 2 bases from J, the junction contained 9 bases not matched to a gene. In DNA, the CDR3 is TGTGCCAGCAGTCCGACAGGGTTGAGGGCCTACGAGCAGTACTTC. It encodes CASSPTGLRAYEQYF.

The chain carries TRBV29-1 and TRBJ1-1, with 8 positions matching TRBD1. The germline gives CDR1 SQVTM, CDR2 ANQGSEA. This CDR3 region has 13 residues. V shed 2 bases and J 4 bases; nucleotides not matched to a gene: 3. CDR3 in DNA: TGCAGCGTTGAAAAACAGGGGGGCACTGAAGCTTTCTTT. Its protein is CSVEKQGGTEAFF. The whole variable domain, filled in from reference TRBV29-1 and TRBJ1-1, reads SAVISQKPSRDICQRGTSLTIQCQVDSQVTMMFWYRQQPGQSLTLIATANQGSEATYESGFVIDKFPISRPNLTFSTLTVSNMSPEDSSIYLCSVEKQGGTEAFFGQGTRLTVV.

V usage is TRBV15 and J usage is TRBJ1-5; perhaps TRBD1 as D (5 bases). The V and J ends lost 3 bases and 0 bases respectively, with 9 bases between them. CDR3 size: 15 residues. The V gene's germline CDR1 is LNHNV and CDR2 YYDKDF (reference sequence). The CDR3 nucleotides are TGTGCCACCAGCAGGACAGCTTATAGCAATCAGCCCCAGCATTTT. Translating it yields CATSRTAYSNQPQHF.

The gene calls are TRBV6-6 and TRBJ2-2; D is undetermined. The CDR3 runs 18 residues. V was trimmed by 5 bases and J by 1 base, leaving 20 bases between them. Germline CDR1 is MNHNY and CDR2 is SVGAGI (reference sequence). The CDR3 protein is CASSLRGGVTGNTGELFF. The CDR3 bases are TGTGCCAGCAGTCTCCGAGGCGGAGTAACTGGGAACACCGGGGAGCTGTTTTTT.

The genes are TRBV7-3 and TRBJ2-4; 7 bases are a match to TRBD1. Germline V gives CDR1 SGHTA, CDR2 FQGTGA. J was trimmed by 6 bases and V by 5 bases; bases with no gene match: 10. CDR3 size: 15 residues. CDR3 sequence reads: CASSPGGDRLNIQYF. DNA for the CDR3: TGTGCCAGCAGCCCCGGTGGGGACAGATTAAACATTCAGTACTTC.

The rearrangement joins TRBV28 to TRBJ1-2; D is unresolved. CDR1 and CDR2 from the germline V gene are MDHEN and SYDVKM. Trimming cost V 2 bases and J 8 bases, with 9 bases left between them. This CDR3 contains 12 residues. The CDR3 spells CASSLRTRGYTF. The CDR3 bases are TGTGCCAGCAGTTTACGAACCCGGGGCTACACCTTC.